What follows describes a single T cell receptor beta chain. Its antigen is as yet unknown. One entry per CDR3 protein, called by TCRdb with MiXCR from the 5' RACE reads. The data show about 200,000 distinct CDR3 sequences, with about 9.2% seen just once and approximately 3.3% held by the top ten. The data derive from a study of T-cell memory formation after mild COVID-19. Study information: TCR clusters were mostly donor specific. General observations from the study: Confirmation of SARS-CoV-2 specificity was lacking for second-wave clones peaking day 37.

Per the germline V gene, CDR1 is MGHRA and CDR2 is YSYEKL. The CDR3 has 16 amino acids. The V and J ends lost 2 bases and 5 bases respectively, with 13 bases between them. The sequence was collected from a man younger than 30 who had mild COVID-19 (a few samples of this study predate the infection). Cell type and time point are not known. J is TRBJ1-6 and V is TRBV4-1, with D perhaps TRBD1 (5 bases). The sample was PBMCs or a T cell subset sorted from them (not recorded which). CDR3 in DNA: TGCGCCAGCAGCCAATCCGGGACGGTAAATAATTCACCCCTCCACTTT. Amino acids: CASSQSGTVNNSPLHF.